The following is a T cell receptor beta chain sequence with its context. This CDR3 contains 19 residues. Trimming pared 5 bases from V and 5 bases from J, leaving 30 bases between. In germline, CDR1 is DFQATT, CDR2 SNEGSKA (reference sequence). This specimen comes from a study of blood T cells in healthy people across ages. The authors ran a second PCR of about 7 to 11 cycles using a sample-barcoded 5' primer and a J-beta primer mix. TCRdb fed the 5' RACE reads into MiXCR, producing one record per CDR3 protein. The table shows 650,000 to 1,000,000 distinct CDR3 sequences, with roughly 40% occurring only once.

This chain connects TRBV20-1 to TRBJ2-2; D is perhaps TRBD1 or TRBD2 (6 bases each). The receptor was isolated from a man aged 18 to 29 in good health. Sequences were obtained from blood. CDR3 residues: CSAPHPEVGAGLGTGELFF. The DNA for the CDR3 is TGCAGTGCTCCACACCCGGAAGTGGGGGCGGGGCTAGGGACCGGGGAGCTGTTTTTT.